The clone carrying this TCR beta chain was detected once. Its antigen is still unknown. The data were obtained in a study of CD8 T cells in ankylosing spondylitis. Generation of TCR beta libraries employed quantitative 5'-RACE incorporating molecular barcodes. TCRdb called the 5' RACE reads again in MiXCR, with one record for every CDR3 protein. This table holds 200,000 to 250,000 distinct CDR3 sequences, under 30% found once. Germline V gene data show CDR1 as DFQATT and CDR2 as SNEGSKA (reference sequence). Trimming took off 6 bases at V and 0 bases at J, with 15 bases between the two ends. The CDR3 runs 15 residues. General study points: Prior literature has documented some motif variants in synovial fluid and blood from reactive arthritis. From matched ankylosing spondylitis synovial fluid, disease-linked clones were reportedly recovered at significantly enriched levels. Apparently characteristic of ankylosing spondylitis blood was a TCR beta motif (about eight highly homologous variants).

The source is a male donor with ankylosing spondylitis or in good health (not recorded which). Sample: blood, either unsorted or a sorted T cell fraction (not recorded which). The genes are TRBV20-1 and TRBJ1-5; no definite D call. CDR3: CSARGLGNSNQPQHF. The CDR3 nucleotides read TGCAGTGCACGGGGTTTGGGGAATAGCAATCAGCCCCAGCATTTT.